Below, one TCR beta chain is given with its context. This sample is drawn from a study of blood T cell repertoires in COVID-19. Study summary: Acute-phase and convalescent COVID-19 samples originated in the United States, Italy and Spain. PBMCs, B-cell-depleted T cells, or T cells provided the cDNA or gDNA that made up the material.

The data were produced by immunoSEQ multiplex PCR, yet TCRdb's version contains in-frame clones alone and is incomplete. The repertoire holds around 100,000 clones, with about nine tenths as singletons. Seattle cases were enrolled at active infection and followed longitudinally. The CDR3 is 13 residues long. Germline V lookup: CDR1 SGHNT, CDR2 YENEEA. V was clipped by 5 bases and J by 1 base, with 9 bases between them. Sequencing used peripheral blood. V and J are TRBV11-3 and TRBJ2-7; the D gene is possibly TRBD1 (6 bases). This TCR came from a woman in her 50s with COVID-19, enrolled during active disease. The CDR3: CASSNTGSYEQYF. The CDR3 nucleotides are TGTGCCAGCAGCAACACAGGGTCCTACGAGCAGTACTTC.